This TCR beta chain was found in a study of post-analysis software for immune sequencing data. Broader study findings: The five TRBV segments detected at higher frequency in patients than in controls included TRBV5-6, TRBV5-1 and TRBV20-1.

Trimming stripped 4 bases from V and 7 bases from J, with 16 bases between. Germline V gives CDR1 MGHRA, CDR2 YSYEKL. The CDR3 runs to 14 residues. cDNA libraries for TCR beta contained unique molecular identifiers. MiXCR, applied by TCRdb to the PCR reads, yields one record per CDR3 protein. The sample consists of about half a million distinct CDR3 sequences, 34% of them appearing once. This clonotype was detected a few times. Its antigen is currently unknown. This TCR came from a girl aged 2-17 years with multiple sclerosis. The chain links TRBV4-1 to TRBJ1-1, with no clear D. Specimen: blood. CDR3 coding DNA: TGCGCCAGCAGCCTCGGGTGGGGAGGTGGTGAAGCTTTCTTT. As protein: CASSLGWGGGEAFF.